This T cell receptor (beta chain) was retrieved from a study of T cells in Graves' hyperthyroidism and ophthalmopathy. V was clipped by 2 bases and J by 4 bases, with 11 bases between them. The CDR3 contains 14 residues. CDR1 and CDR2 (germline): SEHNR, FQNEAQ (reference sequence). Whole-study results and caveats: With a median lead of approximately six months before onset, the model predicted ophthalmopathy.

There are many counts of this clonotype. Its antigen is undetermined. Amplification yielded TCR beta CDR3 regions, with RNA transcripts as the source. In the first-round RT-PCR of the TCR CDR3, the HTBI primer set was used. Using its own MiXCR run on the multiplex PCR reads, TCRdb lists one record per CDR3 protein. The data contain 650,000 to 750,000 distinct CDR3 sequences, less than 15% of them singletons. The authors took PBMCs from 10 ml fresh peripheral blood. Sequencing input: blood. The J gene is TRBJ1-1, the V gene TRBV7-9; no definite D call. The sequence was obtained from a young woman with Graves' hyperthyroidism. The CDR3 loop is CASSLIAQPTEAFF. The CDR3 nucleotides read TGTGCCAGCAGCTTAATAGCTCAGCCCACTGAAGCTTTCTTT.